This T cell receptor (beta chain) was captured in a study of vaccination and CD4 T cells after COVID-19. Comments on this clonotype: The antigen remains unidentified.

Treatment described: 10-day PBMC culture with coronavirus spike peptide pools or control peptides (ViraFEST assay). TCR sequencing followed the expansion of antigen-specific T cells with peptide pools in ViraFEST. Whole-study results and caveats: A median about 83% of convalescent patients' SARS-CoV-2-reactive clones emerged only after vaccination.

Trimming removed 3 bases from V and 1 base from J, with 13 bases in between. Germline V lookup: CDR1 SGHNT, CDR2 YYREEE (reference sequence). The CDR3 is 16 amino acids. Cultured CD4+ T cells had their DNA profiled by the Oncomine TCR Beta short-read assay. TCRdb recomputed calls from the PCR reads with MiXCR, one row per CDR3 protein. Of more than 15,000 distinct CDR3 sequences listed, approximately 59% are singletons. V and J are TRBV5-4 and TRBJ2-2; D ambiguous. The clonotype comes from a human donor who had recovered from COVID-19. The source material was CD4+ T cells from blood, cultured in vitro, sampled after SARS-CoV-2 vaccination. The CDR3: CASSYLLPGNTGELFF. DNA of the CDR3: TGTGCCAGCAGCTACTTATTGCCAGGGAACACCGGGGAGCTGTTTTTT.